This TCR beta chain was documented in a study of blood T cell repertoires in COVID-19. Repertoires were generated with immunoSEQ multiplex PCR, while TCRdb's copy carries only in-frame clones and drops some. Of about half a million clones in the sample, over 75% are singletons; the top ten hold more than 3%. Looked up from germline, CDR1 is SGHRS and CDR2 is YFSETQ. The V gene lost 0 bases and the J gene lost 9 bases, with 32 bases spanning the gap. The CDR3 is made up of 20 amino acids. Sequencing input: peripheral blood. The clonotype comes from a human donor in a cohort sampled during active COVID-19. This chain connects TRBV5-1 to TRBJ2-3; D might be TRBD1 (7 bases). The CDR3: CASSLVAGGLVSGHLRTQYF. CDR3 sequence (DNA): TGCGCCAGCAGCTTGGTGGCAGGGGGTTTGGTTAGCGGCCATTTAAGGACGCAGTATTTT.